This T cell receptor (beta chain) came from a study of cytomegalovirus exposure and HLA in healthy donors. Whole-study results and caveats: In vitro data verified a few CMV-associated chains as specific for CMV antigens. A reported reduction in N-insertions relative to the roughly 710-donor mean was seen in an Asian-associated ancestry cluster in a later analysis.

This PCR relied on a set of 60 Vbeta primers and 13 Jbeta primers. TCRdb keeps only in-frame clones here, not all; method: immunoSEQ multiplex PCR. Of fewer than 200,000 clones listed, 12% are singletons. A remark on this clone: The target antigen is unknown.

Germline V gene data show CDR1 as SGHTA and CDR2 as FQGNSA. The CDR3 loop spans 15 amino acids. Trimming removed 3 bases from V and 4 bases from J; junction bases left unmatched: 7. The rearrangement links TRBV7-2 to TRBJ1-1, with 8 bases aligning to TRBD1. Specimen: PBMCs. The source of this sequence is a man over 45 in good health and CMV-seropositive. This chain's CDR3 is CASSFTTGASTEAFF. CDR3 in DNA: TGTGCCAGCAGCTTCACGACAGGGGCGAGCACTGAAGCTTTCTTT.